This T cell receptor (beta chain) is from a study of blood T cells in healthy people across ages. General study points: Significant beta diversity loss was already apparent by age approximately 38, declining roughly linearly.

Then a second PCR, running roughly 7 to 11 cycles, was carried out with a sample-barcoded 5' primer and a J-beta primer mix. Each CDR3 protein gets one entry after TCRdb re-called the 5' RACE reads with MiXCR. Among 700,000 to 800,000 distinct CDR3 sequences, 40% to 45% were seen once, and the ten largest hold 20% to 25%. On this clonotype itself: What it recognizes is unknown.

Trimming left V 2 bases short and J 6 bases short, with 20 bases between. CDR3 size: 16 residues. Germline CDR1 is MNHEY and CDR2 is SVGEGT. The sequenced material came from blood. This chain joins TRBV6-2 or TRBV6-3 and TRBJ2-7; perhaps TRBD1 as D (6 bases). This TCR came from a woman aged 60-75 years in good health. DNA for the CDR3: TGTGCCAGCAGTTACCACAGGGAACCCTCTTACGGCGAGCAGTACTTC. Translating gives CASSYHREPSYGEQYF.